This is a list of T cell receptor beta chains from one sample in a study of blood T cell repertoires in COVID-19. The method was immunoSEQ multiplex PCR; TCRdb's version includes in-frame clones alone and lacks a portion of them. The data show 200,000 or so clones, about 84% seen once. The sequencing input was PBMCs or T cells enriched from blood (not recorded which). The source is a woman between 40 and 55 years old with acute COVID-19. The CDR3 runs from the conserved cysteine through the conserved F or W. Fields, in order: clone size, V gene, D gene, J gene, CDR3 protein, CDR3 DNA. A D gene is named only where the DNA matches it firmly. Size values are once, few and many counts, or a class for expanded clones, and some rows have none.

-	TRBV27	TRBD2	TRBJ2-7	CASSLREGAYEQYF	TGTGCCAGCAGTTTGCGGGAGGGGGCCTACGAGCAGTACTTC
few	TRBV2	TRBD1	TRBJ2-1	CASSDRDRAIREQFF	TGTGCCAGCAGTGATAGGGACAGGGCCATCCGTGAGCAGTTCTTC
-	TRBV7-2	TRBD1	TRBJ1-2	CASSSGGDRGAYGYTF	TGTGCCAGCAGCTCCGGGGGGGACAGGGGTGCTTATGGCTACACCTTC
few	TRBV7-3	TRBD2	TRBJ2-1	CASSRRLAGNNEQFF	TGTGCCAGCAGCCGACGGCTAGCGGGAAACAATGAGCAGTTCTTC
-	TRBV4-1	-	TRBJ1-1	CASSQPGGRSDTEAFF	TGCGCCAGCAGCCAGCCCGGGGGACGAAGCGACACTGAAGCTTTCTTT
-	TRBV5-1	TRBD2	TRBJ2-7	CASSLEAPSGGGYEQYF	TGCGCCAGCAGCTTGGAGGCTCCTAGCGGGGGGGGATACGAGCAGTACTTC
-	TRBV21-1	-	TRBJ2-5	CASSKGLAGDIQETQYF	TGTGCCAGCAGCAAAGGCTTGGCAGGGGACATACAAGAGACCCAGTACTTC
few	TRBV10-3	-	TRBJ1-5	CAISESPGGNQPQHF	TGTGCCATCAGTGAGTCCCCGGGAGGCAATCAGCCCCAGCATTTT
-	TRBV5-1	-	TRBJ2-5	CASSLGTPDQETQYF	TGCGCCAGCAGTTTGGGGACACCGGATCAAGAGACCCAGTACTTC
-	TRBV7-3	TRBD2	TRBJ2-7	CASSTSGASSYEQYF	TGTGCCAGCAGCACAAGCGGGGCAAGCTCCTACGAGCAGTACTTC
-	TRBV5-6	-	TRBJ1-6	CASSLLQNNSPLHF	TGTGCCAGCAGCTTATTACAGAATAATTCACCCCTCCACTTT
few	TRBV2	-	TRBJ2-5	CASSVSGFGETQYF	TGTGCCAGCAGTGTTTCCGGGTTCGGAGAGACCCAGTACTTC
-	TRBV10-3	TRBD1	TRBJ1-2	CAIRWTGKSEGYTF	TGTGCCATCAGGTGGACAGGGAAAAGCGAGGGCTACACCTTC
-	TRBV18	TRBD1	TRBJ1-4	CASSLRDRSNEKLFF	TGTGCCAGCTCACTACGGGACAGGAGTAATGAAAAACTGTTTTTT
few	TRBV19	-	TRBJ2-4	CASREQVGTKNIQYF	TGTGCCAGTAGGGAACAGGTGGGGACCAAAAACATTCAGTACTTC
-	TRBV24-1	TRBD1	TRBJ2-1	CATSDPGTGSRDEQFF	TGTGCCACCAGTGATCCCGGGACAGGGTCCCGCGATGAGCAGTTCTTC
-	TRBV6-1	-	TRBJ1-6	CASSEDIPIF	TGTGCCAGCAGTGAAGACATCCCCATCTTT
-	TRBV29-1	TRBD2	TRBJ2-7	CSVWSLAGGEQYF	TGCAGCGTTTGGTCCCTAGCGGGAGGGGAGCAGTACTTC
-	TRBV19	-	TRBJ1-2	CASSPSVGTLDGYTF	TGTGCCAGTAGTCCTAGTGTCGGGACTTTGGATGGCTACACCTTC
-	TRBV30	-	TRBJ1-5	CAWSSKGGSNQPQHF	TGTGCCTGGAGTTCTAAGGGGGGGAGCAATCAGCCCCAGCATTTT
few	TRBV4-2	-	TRBJ1-6	CASSQDGGSSYNSPLHF	TGTGCCAGCAGCCAAGATGGAGGTAGCTCCTATAATTCACCCCTCCACTTT
once	TRBV19	-	TRBJ1-5	CASSSQALDQPQHF	TGTGCCAGTAGTAGCCAGGCCCTCGATCAGCCCCAGCATTTT
-	TRBV9	-	TRBJ2-1	CASSETQANEQFF	TGTGCCAGCAGCGAGACCCAAGCGAATGAGCAGTTCTTC
-	TRBV7-9	-	TRBJ1-5	CASSGTISNQPQHF	TGTGCCAGCAGCGGGACAATTAGCAATCAGCCCCAGCATTTT
-	TRBV18	TRBD1	TRBJ2-1	CASSPEGGSRNEQFF	TGTGCCAGCTCACCAGAAGGGGGCTCAAGAAATGAGCAGTTCTTC
-	TRBV28	-	TRBJ2-2	CASSLAGSGELFF	TGTGCCAGCAGTTTAGCGGGAAGCGGGGAGCTGTTTTTT
-	TRBV6-5	TRBD1	TRBJ1-2	CASSSFWDRSRNGYTF	TGTGCCAGCAGTTCCTTCTGGGACAGGAGTCGCAATGGCTACACCTTC
few	TRBV27	-	TRBJ2-1	CASSSLTRPEQFF	TGTGCCAGCAGTTCCCTGACTAGGCCCGAGCAGTTCTTC
-	TRBV10-3	-	TRBJ1-2	CAISERTALYTF	TGTGCCATCAGTGAGAGGACAGCCCTCTACACCTTC
-	TRBV5-1	TRBD1	TRBJ1-4	CASSSSRQDRGYGEKLFF	TGCGCCAGCAGCTCCTCGAGACAGGACAGGGGCTATGGTGAAAAACTGTTTTTT
-	TRBV5-4	-	TRBJ1-1	CASSSNAGETEAFF	TGTGCCAGCAGCTCGAACGCAGGGGAGACTGAAGCTTTCTTT
-	TRBV15	TRBD1	TRBJ1-2	CATSRRQGIAYGYTF	TGTGCCACCAGCAGACGACAGGGGATCGCCTATGGCTACACCTTC
-	TRBV28	TRBD1	TRBJ1-6	CASSFLQGNNSPLHF	TGTGCCAGCAGTTTCCTACAGGGGAACAATTCACCCCTCCACTTT
-	TRBV19	TRBD1	TRBJ2-7	CASTGQGHYEQYF	TGTGCCAGTACTGGACAGGGGCACTACGAGCAGTACTTC
-	TRBV4-1	TRBD1	TRBJ2-7	CASSQDADRGFEQYF	TGCGCCAGCAGCCAAGACGCCGACAGGGGCTTCGAGCAGTACTTC
-	TRBV5-1	-	TRBJ1-1	CASSLGVNTEAFF	TGCGCCAGCAGCTTAGGGGTTAACACTGAAGCTTTCTTT
-	TRBV4-3	-	TRBJ2-3	CASSQDPAGTSTDTQYF	TGCGCCAGCAGCCAAGATCCCGCGGGTACCAGCACAGATACGCAGTATTTT
once	TRBV3-1/TRBV3-2	TRBD1	TRBJ2-5	CASSRGTGQETQYF	TGTGCCAGCAGCCGAGGGACAGGCCAAGAGACCCAGTACTTC
-	TRBV11-1	-	TRBJ2-5	CASSFMTFLGETQYF	TGTGCCAGCAGCTTTATGACCTTCCTCGGGGAGACCCAGTACTTC
-	TRBV14	-	TRBJ1-2	CASSQAGYYGYTF	TGTGCCAGCAGCCAAGCAGGGTACTATGGCTACACCTTC
many	TRBV5-4	TRBD2	TRBJ2-1	CASSLVAGVTNEQFF	TGTGCCAGCAGCTTGGTAGCGGGAGTTACGAATGAGCAGTTCTTC
-	TRBV6-5	-	TRBJ1-5	CATRDTQENQPQHF	TGTGCCACACGGGACACCCAAGAGAATCAGCCCCAGCATTTT
once	TRBV7-9	TRBD1	TRBJ1-3	CASSPNPMDRAGNTIYF	TGTGCCAGCAGCCCGAACCCTATGGACAGGGCTGGAAACACCATATATTTT
-	TRBV18	-	TRBJ1-2	CASSPRQGGQANYGYTF	TGTGCCAGCTCACCACGTCAGGGAGGCCAGGCTAACTATGGCTACACCTTC
-	TRBV20-1	TRBD2	TRBJ2-1	CSASIYGTSAEQFF	TGCAGTGCTAGTATTTACGGGACTAGCGCTGAGCAGTTCTTC
-	TRBV7-6	-	TRBJ2-7	CASSHTDGQYYEQYF	TGTGCCAGCAGCCACACGGACGGACAGTACTACGAGCAGTACTTC
few	TRBV4-1	TRBD2	TRBJ2-7	CASSHLAAGVGSYEQYF	TGCGCCAGCAGCCACCTAGCAGCGGGAGTGGGATCCTACGAGCAGTACTTC
-	TRBV5-6	TRBD1	TRBJ1-5	CASSFGTGFSQPQHF	TGTGCCAGCAGCTTCGGGACAGGTTTCTCGCAGCCCCAGCATTTT
-	TRBV7-2	TRBD2	TRBJ2-3	CASSQNGEGPYTQYF	TGTGCCAGCAGCCAGAACGGGGAGGGACCCTATACGCAGTATTTT
-	TRBV28	TRBD1	TRBJ1-1	CAISRTGLNTEAFF	TGTGCCATCTCCCGGACAGGACTGAACACTGAAGCTTTCTTT
once	TRBV3-1/TRBV3-2	TRBD2	TRBJ2-7	CASSPSQRELGEQYF	TGTGCCAGCAGCCCTAGCCAGCGGGAATTGGGCGAGCAGTACTTC
-	TRBV18	-	TRBJ2-3	CASSPRGGASTDTQYF	TGTGCCAGCTCACCACGGGGGGGGGCCAGCACAGATACGCAGTATTTT
-	TRBV6-5	TRBD1	TRBJ1-5	CASSRQGAQPQHF	TGTGCCAGCAGTCGCCAGGGGGCCCAGCCCCAGCATTTT
-	TRBV5-4	-	TRBJ1-1	CATLPGNGRVEAFF	TGTGCCACCCTACCAGGCAACGGGAGGGTTGAAGCTTTCTTT
-	TRBV28	-	TRBJ2-7	CASIPGGSAYEQYF	TGTGCCAGCATTCCAGGGGGGTCGGCCTACGAGCAGTACTTC
-	TRBV28	-	TRBJ1-2	CASSTDTTNYGYTF	TGTGCCAGCAGTACAGACACGACTAACTATGGCTACACCTTC
-	TRBV18	-	TRBJ1-4	CASTPDKSEKLFF	TGTGCCAGCACCCCGGACAAATCTGAAAAACTGTTTTTT
-	TRBV5-4	TRBD2	TRBJ2-2	CASRRGGANTGELFF	TGTGCCAGCAGGCGCGGGGGAGCGAACACCGGGGAGCTGTTTTTT
-	TRBV5-1	-	TRBJ2-3	CASSLRSRGSTDTQYF	TGCGCCAGCAGCTTGCGAAGTCGGGGGTCCACAGATACGCAGTATTTT